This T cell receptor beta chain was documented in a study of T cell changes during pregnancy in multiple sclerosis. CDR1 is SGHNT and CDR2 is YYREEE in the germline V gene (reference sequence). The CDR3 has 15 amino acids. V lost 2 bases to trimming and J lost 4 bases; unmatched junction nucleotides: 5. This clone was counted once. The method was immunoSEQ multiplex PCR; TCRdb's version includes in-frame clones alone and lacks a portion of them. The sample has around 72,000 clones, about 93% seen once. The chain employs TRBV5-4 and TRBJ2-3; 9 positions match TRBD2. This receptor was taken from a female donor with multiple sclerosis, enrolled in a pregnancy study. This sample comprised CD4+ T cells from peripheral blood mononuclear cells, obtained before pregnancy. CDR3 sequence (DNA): TGTGCCAGCAGCTTAGTGGGACTAGCTCCAGATACGCAGTATTTT. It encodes CASSLVGLAPDTQYF. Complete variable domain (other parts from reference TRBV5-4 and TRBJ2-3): ETGVTQSPTHLIKTRGQQVTLRCSSQSGHNTVSWYQQALGQGPQFIFQYYREEENGRGNFPPRFSGLQFPNYSSELNVNALELDDSALYLCASSLVGLAPDTQYFGPGTRLTVL.